The clone carrying this T cell receptor beta chain was found many times. The V end was cut by 6 bases, the J end by 0 bases, with 16 bases between. Germline loops: CDR1 SGHRS, CDR2 YFSETQ. This CDR3 has 16 residues. This specimen comes from a study of T-cell memory formation after mild COVID-19. TCRdb recomputed calls from the 5' RACE reads with MiXCR, one row per CDR3 protein. The sample lists roughly 260,000 distinct CDR3 sequences, over 15% seen once, with roughly 3.6% in the top ten. This TCR derives from a man aged 18 to 30 who had mild COVID-19 (a few samples of this study predate the infection). Cell type and time point are not known. The sequenced sample was PBMCs or a T cell subset sorted from them (not recorded which). The chain uses TRBV5-1 and TRBJ2-1; either TRBD1 or TRBD2 may fit D (7 bases each). In nucleotides, the CDR3 is TGCGCCAGCAATTCAGGGGGGGCAAGCTCCTACAATGAGCAGTTCTTC. Its translation: CASNSGGASSYNEQFF.